What follows is one T cell receptor beta chain and its context. Its antigen is not identified. The entry originates in a study of T-cell reconstitution after alpha-beta-depleted transplantation in children. TCRbeta library construction was performed incorporating unique molecular identifiers. A single record per CDR3 protein comes from TCRdb applying MiXCR to the PCR reads. The sample has under 250,000 distinct CDR3 sequences, more than 15% seen once. Study observations and caveats: One year after transplant, T-cell counts and diversity came mostly from newly produced T cells. There were some patients whose high TCRbeta diversity at day 60 came from surviving recipient T cells and thymic progenitors. At around two months after transplant, the alpha-beta T cells were reportedly derived from several hundred expanded clones that came from non-depleted graft cells.

The sequencing here drew on PBMCs, mostly from graft donor cells, taken 360 days after TCRalphabeta/CD19-depleted stem cell transplant. The TCR was taken from a male patient aged 2-10 years who had a stem cell transplant for acute lymphoblastic leukemia, so the T cells may come from the graft donor.

As DNA, the CDR3 is TGTGCCAGCAGCTTAGTCAGTCTCGTCGATGAGCAGTTCTTC. Translated: CASSLVSLVDEQFF. This chain uses TRBV7-2 with TRBJ2-1; D unclear. Trimming removed 1 base from V and 8 bases from J, with 12 bases in between. Germline CDR1 SGHTA, CDR2 FQGNSA. The CDR3 covers 14 residues.